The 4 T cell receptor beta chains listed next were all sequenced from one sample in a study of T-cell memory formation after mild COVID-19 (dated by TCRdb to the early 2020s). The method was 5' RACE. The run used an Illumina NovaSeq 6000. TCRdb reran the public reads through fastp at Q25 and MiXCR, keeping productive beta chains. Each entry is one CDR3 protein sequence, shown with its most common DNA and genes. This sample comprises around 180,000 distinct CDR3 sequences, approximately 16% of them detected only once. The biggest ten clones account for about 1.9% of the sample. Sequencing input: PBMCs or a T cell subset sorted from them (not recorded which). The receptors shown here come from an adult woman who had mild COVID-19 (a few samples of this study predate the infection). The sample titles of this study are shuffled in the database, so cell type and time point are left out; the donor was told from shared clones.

The CDR3 DNA follows: TGTGCCAGCAGCCAAGGACTGAGAGCTGAAGCTTTCTTT. Protein: CASSQGLRAEAFF. The chain combines TRBV3-1 with TRBJ1-1; no definite D call. Germline CDR1 is LGHDT and CDR2 is YNNKEL (reference sequence). The CDR3 extends over 13 amino acids. V was pared by 1 base and J by 6 bases, with 9 bases between.

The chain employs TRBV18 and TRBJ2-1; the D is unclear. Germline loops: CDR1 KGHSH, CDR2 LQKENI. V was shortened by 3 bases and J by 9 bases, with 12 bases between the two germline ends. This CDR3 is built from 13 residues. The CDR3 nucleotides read TGTGCCAGCTCACCCGGCGAAAGGAGTGAGCAGTTCTTC. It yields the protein CASSPGERSEQFF.

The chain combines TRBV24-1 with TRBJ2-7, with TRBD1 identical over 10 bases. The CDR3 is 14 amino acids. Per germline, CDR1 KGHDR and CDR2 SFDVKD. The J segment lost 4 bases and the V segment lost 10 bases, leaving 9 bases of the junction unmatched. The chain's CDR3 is CATLPGQGLYEQYF. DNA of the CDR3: TGTGCCACACTGCCGGGACAGGGGTTGTACGAGCAGTACTTC.

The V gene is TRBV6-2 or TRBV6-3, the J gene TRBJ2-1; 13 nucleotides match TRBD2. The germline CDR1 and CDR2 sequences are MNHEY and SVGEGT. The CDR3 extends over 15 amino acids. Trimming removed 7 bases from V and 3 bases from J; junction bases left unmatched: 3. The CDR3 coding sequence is TGTGCCAGCATCAGACTAGCGGGGGGCTACAATGAGCAGTTCTTC. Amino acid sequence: CASIRLAGGYNEQFF.